What follows are 30 T cell receptor beta chains derived from one specimen sequenced in a study of blood T cell repertoires in COVID-19. Sequencing used immunoSEQ multiplex PCR; TCRdb keeps in-frame clones, though not all of them. The table has 200,000 to 250,000 clones, 82% seen once; the top ten hold about 4.5%. Sequenced sample: peripheral blood. Receptors were obtained from a woman aged 70 to 79 with acute or convalescent COVID-19.

The CDR3 is CASSFRQGGQPQHF. The CDR3, as DNA: TGTGCCAGCAGCTTTAGACAGGGCGGTCAGCCCCAGCATTTT. This rearrangement joins TRBV7-2 to TRBJ1-5, with 7 bases identical to TRBD1. Germline loops: CDR1 SGHTA, CDR2 FQGNSA. Trimming cost V 3 bases and J 6 bases; bases outside gene matches: 5. This CDR3 region has 14 residues. The whole variable domain, filled in from reference TRBV7-2 and TRBJ1-5, reads GAGVSQSPSNKVTEKGKDVELRCDPISGHTALYWYRQSLGQGLEFLIYFQGNSAPDKSGLPSDRFSAERTGGSVSTLTIQRTQQEDSAVYLCASSFRQGGQPQHFGDGTRLSIL.

This clone was recorded only once. The chain combines TRBV7-9 with TRBJ1-1, with TRBD1 matching 7 bases. This CDR3 region has 15 residues. V lost 1 base and J lost 4; bases outside the gene matches: 6. Germline values: CDR1 SEHNR, CDR2 FQNEAQ (reference sequence). CDR3 DNA: TGTGCCAGCAGCTTAGGAGAGGGGGCTGCCACTGAAGCTTTCTTT. Its translation: CASSLGEGAATEAFF.

The gene calls are TRBV5-5 and TRBJ1-2; a weak D match, TRBD1 (5 bases). V lost 4 bases and J lost 7, with 14 bases in between. Germline CDR1 reads SGHKS; CDR2 reads YYEKEE (reference sequence). The CDR3 contains 13 residues. CDR3 amino acids: CASSLGGVGGYTF. CDR3 DNA: TGTGCCAGCAGCCTCGGAGGGGTCGGTGGCTACACCTTC.

This chain links TRBV6-1 with TRBJ2-7; TRBD1 agrees at 8 bases. The CDR3 has 15 amino acids. The J segment lost 7 bases and the V segment lost 1 base, leaving 9 bases of the junction unmatched. The germline gives CDR1 MNHNS, CDR2 SASEGT. The CDR3 protein is CASSEVSGQGAEQYF. CDR3 nucleotides: TGTGCCAGCAGTGAAGTTTCCGGACAGGGAGCAGAGCAGTACTTC.

The chain couples TRBV6-4 to TRBJ2-1; 7 nucleotides align to TRBD1. The CDR3 extends over 15 amino acids. V lost 5 bases and J lost 2; bases outside the gene matches: 6. CDR1 and CDR2 (germline): MRHNA, SNTAGT. Here the CDR3 DNA reads TGTGCCAGCAGTCAGGTAGGGGGCGCCTACAATGAGCAGTTCTTC. This gives the protein CASSQVGGAYNEQFF.

The chain is built from TRBV4-2 and TRBJ1-1; the match to TRBD1 covers 7 bases. The trim removed 2 bases at V and 5 bases at J, leaving 11 bases unmatched. CDR1 LGHNA and CDR2 YNFKEQ come from the germline V gene. CDR3 length equals 16 residues. CDR3 in DNA: TGTGCCAGCAGCCAAAGTAGGGAGACAGGGAGGACTGAAGCTTTCTTT. Residues: CASSQSRETGRTEAFF.

V usage is TRBV4-3 and J usage is TRBJ2-7; 10 bases line up with TRBD2. Germline V gene data show CDR1 as LGHNA and CDR2 as YSLEER. The CDR3 is 19 residues long. V was clipped by 3 bases and J by 0 bases; unmatched bases: 14. The CDR3 coding sequence is TGCGCCAGCAGCCATCACGGTCGGCTAGCGGGGGACCCCTCCTACGAGCAGTACTTC. It specifies CASSHHGRLAGDPSYEQYF.

This chain uses TRBV3-1 (or the pseudogene TRBV3-2) with TRBJ1-3; D is possibly TRBD1 (6 bases). CDR3 length equals 17 residues. V was trimmed by 2 bases and J by 4 bases, leaving 18 bases between them. The V gene's germline CDR1 is LGHDT and CDR2 YNNKEL (reference sequence). The DNA for the CDR3 is TGTGCCAGCAGCCAAATCCGAGGGGGAGTAACGGGAAACACCATATATTTT. The encoded protein is CASSQIRGGVTGNTIYF.

The chain links TRBV5-1 to TRBJ2-5; tentatively, D is TRBD1 (6 bases). The V gene lost 3 bases and the J gene lost 0 bases, with 12 bases spanning the gap. Germline V gene lookup returns CDR1 SGHRS and CDR2 YFSETQ. The CDR3 loop spans 15 amino acids. The CDR3 sequence is CASSSGVSYQETQYF. CDR3 in DNA: TGCGCCAGCAGCTCAGGGGTTTCGTACCAAGAGACCCAGTACTTC.

The chain joins TRBV27 to TRBJ1-1; D not certain. The CDR3 sequence is 14 residues long. CDR1 and CDR2 (germline): MNHEY, SMNVEV (reference sequence). The V gene lost 6 bases and the J gene lost 2 bases, with 13 bases spanning the gap. CDR3 nucleotide sequence: TGTGCCAGCAGAGATGGGGAGGCAAACACTGAAGCTTTCTTT. Translation gives CASRDGEANTEAFF.

J is TRBJ2-1 and V is TRBV18; 12 positions agree with TRBD1. CDR1 is KGHSH, CDR2 LQKENI, per germline. The V segment lost 8 bases and the J segment 7 bases; nucleotides outside the gene matches: 6. The CDR3 contains 14 residues. The CDR3 region has the DNA TGTGCCAGCCGGGGGGACAGGGGGCGGAATGAGCAGTTCTTC. It codes for CASRGDRGRNEQFF.

The chain is built from TRBV11-2 and TRBJ1-2; D perhaps matches TRBD1 (6 bases). Germline V lookup: CDR1 SGHAT, CDR2 FQNNGV. V was pared by 5 bases and J by 4 bases, with 14 bases between. This CDR3 is built from 14 residues. Here the CDR3 reads CASSLVGGGYGYTF. CDR3 bases: TGTGCCAGCAGCCTAGTGGGAGGGGGCTATGGCTACACCTTC. The variable domain in full, completed from reference TRBV11-2 and TRBJ1-2, reads EAGVAQSPRYKIIEKRQSVAFWCNPISGHATLYWYQQILGQGPKLLIQFQNNGVVDDSQLPKDRFSAERLKGVDSTLKIQPAKLEDSAVYLCASSLVGGGYGYTFGSGTRLTVV.

The rearrangement links TRBV28 to TRBJ2-7; 7 nucleotides match TRBD1. The V segment lost 6 bases and the J segment 6 bases; nucleotides outside the gene matches: 5. The CDR3 has 12 residues. CDR1 is MDHEN, CDR2 SYDVKM, per germline. CDR3 DNA: TGTGCCAGCAGCGACAGGGTCGGCGAGCAGTACTTC. The encoded protein is CASSDRVGEQYF.

This chain uses TRBV11-3 with TRBJ2-3; possible D gene TRBD1, 6 bases. The CDR3 contains 17 residues. V shed 2 bases and J shed 4 bases, with 19 bases lying between them. The germline V gene encodes CDR1 SGHNT and CDR2 YENEEA. The DNA of the CDR3 is TGTGCCAGCAGCTTAAACGGCGCAGGGGTAGTGGCAGATACGCAGTATTTT. Translated: CASSLNGAGVVADTQYF.

This clone appeared once. The chain is built from TRBV6-5 and TRBJ1-5, with D possibly matching TRBD1 (5 bases). This CDR3 region has 15 residues. Germline values: CDR1 MNHEY, CDR2 SVGAGI. V was shortened by 5 bases and J by 2 bases, with 13 bases between the two germline ends. The chain's CDR3 is CASSRSRGGNQPQHF. CDR3 nucleotides: TGTGCCAGCAGTCGCTCACGGGGGGGCAATCAGCCCCAGCATTTT.

The chain's CDR3 is CASSRPVAGGQETQYF. The CDR3 region has the DNA TGTGCCAGCAGTCGCCCAGTAGCGGGGGGGCAAGAGACCCAGTACTTC. V and J are TRBV6-2 or TRBV6-3 and TRBJ2-5, with 11 bases lining up with TRBD2. CDR3 length: 16 residues. The trim removed 5 bases at V and 2 bases at J, leaving 7 bases unmatched. CDR1 is MNHEY and CDR2 is SVGEGT in the germline V gene.

This clone has just one count. The rearrangement links TRBV19 to TRBJ2-2; perhaps TRBD1 as D (5 bases). CDR3 length equals 14 residues. V was clipped by 5 bases and J by 4 bases, with 11 bases between them. CDR1 is LNHDA and CDR2 is SQIVND in the germline V gene (reference sequence). This CDR3 reads CASSFWGGTGELFF. CDR3 bases: TGTGCCAGTAGTTTCTGGGGCGGCACCGGGGAGCTGTTTTTT.

The chain carries TRBV5-1 and TRBJ2-1; TRBD2 matches 15 bases. Germline-derived CDR1 and CDR2 are SGHRS and YFSETQ. The CDR3 length is 15 residues. The V and J ends lost 4 bases and 10 bases, in that order; junction bases with no gene match: 6. As DNA, the CDR3 is TGCGCCAGCAGCCTTCCAGGGACTAGCGGGGGGGAGCAGTTCTTC. Its translation: CASSLPGTSGGEQFF.

The CDR3 reads CASSLDRGRDGYTF. Here the CDR3 DNA reads TGTGCCAGCAGCTTAGATAGGGGGCGCGATGGCTACACCTTC. The chain uses TRBV7-9 and TRBJ1-2; 7 bases are shared with TRBD1. CDR3 size: 14 residues. The junction had 5 bases not matched to a gene; V was cut back by 1 base and J by 6 bases. Germline V gene sequence: CDR1 SEHNR, CDR2 FQNEAQ (reference sequence).

The V call is TRBV12-3 or TRBV12-4, the J call TRBJ1-2; unclear D gene. This CDR3 is built from 13 residues. V shed 3 bases and J shed 4 bases, with 9 bases lying between them. The CDR3 is CASSFQASYGYTF. DNA for the CDR3: TGTGCCAGCAGTTTCCAGGCATCCTATGGCTACACCTTC.

To note about this clone: Other DNA sequences in this specimen translate into the identical CDR3. The chain employs TRBV7-2 and TRBJ2-2, with TRBD1 identical over 8 bases. The trim removed 5 bases at V and 0 bases at J, leaving 2 bases unmatched. The CDR3 loop spans 15 amino acids. CDR1 is SGHTA, CDR2 FQGNSA, per germline. The CDR3 region is CASSPQGANTGELFF. The CDR3, as DNA: TGTGCCAGCAGCCCACAGGGGGCGAACACCGGGGAGCTGTTTTTT.

This clone was found once. The chain combines TRBV7-2 with TRBJ2-3; 10 positions agree with TRBD2. This CDR3 spans 16 amino acids. Losses at the gene ends were 3 bases for V and 2 bases for J; bases not matched to a gene: 5. CDR1 is SGHTA, CDR2 FQGNSA, per germline. The CDR3 protein is CASSFGTSVFTDTQYF. The CDR3 nucleotides are TGTGCCAGCAGCTTCGGGACTAGCGTATTCACAGATACGCAGTATTTT.

The chain has TRBV7-9 and TRBJ2-5; D gene ambiguous. The germline V gene has CDR1 SEHNR and CDR2 FQNEAQ (reference sequence). The germline V and J ends were trimmed by 3 bases and 5 bases, with 10 bases remaining between them. The CDR3 runs 13 residues. The CDR3 loop reads CASSFGAGETQYF. The CDR3 DNA follows: TGTGCCAGCAGCTTCGGAGCTGGGGAGACCCAGTACTTC.

This clone was found a few times. V usage is TRBV27 and J usage is TRBJ2-1; D gene uncertain. Trimming stripped 5 bases from V and 4 bases from J, with 12 bases between. The germline V gene has CDR1 MNHEY and CDR2 SMNVEV (reference sequence). The CDR3 spans 14 residues. This CDR3 reads CASSGPGTYNEQFF. Written as DNA, the CDR3 is TGTGCCAGCAGTGGGCCAGGTACTTACAATGAGCAGTTCTTC.

V usage is TRBV7-2 and J usage is TRBJ1-1, with D hard to call. The CDR3 extends over 15 amino acids. Germline V CDR1 and CDR2: SGHTA, FQGNSA. V lost 8 bases and J lost 2, with 18 bases in between. For the CDR3, the DNA is TGTGCCAGCGCAACCCTCGGCGGGGTTAACACTGAAGCTTTCTTT. Amino acid sequence: CASATLGGVNTEAFF.

The chain employs TRBV14 and TRBJ2-5; the D is unclear. CDR1 is SGHDN and CDR2 is FVKESK in the germline V gene. This CDR3 contains 16 residues. The V end lost 0 bases, the J end lost 2 bases, and 13 bases lay between the germline ends. The DNA for the CDR3 is TGTGCCAGCAGCCAAGATTCGTGGCAGATTCAAGAGACCCAGTACTTC. As protein: CASSQDSWQIQETQYF.

This chain connects TRBV28 to TRBJ1-2; D is perhaps TRBD1 (5 bases). Trimming left V 8 bases short and J 2 bases short, with 12 bases between. Germline-derived CDR1 and CDR2 are MDHEN and SYDVKM. CDR3 length: 13 residues. In DNA form, the CDR3 reads TGTGCCAGCTCCGCGGGGGGGAACTATGGCTACACCTTC. Translation: CASSAGGNYGYTF.

The J gene is TRBJ1-4, the V gene TRBV20-1, with 7 bases matching TRBD1. The CDR3 covers 14 residues. J lost 7 bases, V lost 3 bases, and 8 bases had no gene match. Germline CDR1 reads DFQATT; CDR2 reads SNEGSKA (reference sequence). CDR3 in DNA: TGCAGTGCTAGTGGTCGACAGGGTGGTGAAAAACTGTTTTTT. It codes for CSASGRQGGEKLFF.

The chain combines TRBV4-2 with TRBJ2-3, with D perhaps TRBD2 (5 bases). The germline V and J ends were trimmed by 3 bases and 3 bases, with 19 bases remaining between them. The V gene's germline CDR1 is LGHNA and CDR2 YNFKEQ. This CDR3 has 17 residues. The CDR3 sequence: CASSHDDYSRTTDTQYF. The DNA for the CDR3 is TGTGCCAGCAGCCATGACGACTATTCCAGGACGACAGATACGCAGTATTTT.

This clone is a singleton in its sample. V is TRBV5-1 and J is TRBJ2-1; D perhaps matches TRBD1 (5 bases). CDR3 length: 15 residues. V lost 4 bases, J lost 9 bases, and 20 bases lay in between. Germline V gene lookup returns CDR1 SGHRS and CDR2 YFSETQ. This chain's CDR3 is CASSPTAWQGTEQFF. For the CDR3, the DNA is TGCGCCAGCAGCCCCACCGCTTGGCAGGGTACTGAGCAGTTCTTC.